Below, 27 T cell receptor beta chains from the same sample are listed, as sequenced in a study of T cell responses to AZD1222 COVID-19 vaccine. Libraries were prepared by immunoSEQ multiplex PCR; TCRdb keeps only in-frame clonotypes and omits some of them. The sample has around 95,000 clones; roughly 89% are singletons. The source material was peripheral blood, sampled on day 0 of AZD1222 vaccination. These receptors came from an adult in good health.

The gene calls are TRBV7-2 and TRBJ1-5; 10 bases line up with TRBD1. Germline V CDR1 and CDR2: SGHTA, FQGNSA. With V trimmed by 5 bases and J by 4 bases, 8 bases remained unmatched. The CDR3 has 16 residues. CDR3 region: CASSATGGVRNQPQHF. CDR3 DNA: TGTGCCAGCAGCGCGACAGGGGGCGTGAGGAATCAGCCCCAGCATTTT.

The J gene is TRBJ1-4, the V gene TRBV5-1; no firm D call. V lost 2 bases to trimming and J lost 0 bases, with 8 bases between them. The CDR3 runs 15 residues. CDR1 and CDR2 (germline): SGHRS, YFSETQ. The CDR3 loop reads CASSFQASTNEKLFF. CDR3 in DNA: TGCGCCAGCAGCTTCCAGGCATCAACTAATGAAAAACTGTTTTTT. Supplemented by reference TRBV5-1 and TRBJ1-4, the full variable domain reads KAGVTQTPRYLIKTRGQQVTLSCSPISGHRSVSWYQQTPGQGLQFLFEYFSETQRNKGNFPGRFSGRQFSNSRSEMNVSTLELGDSALYLCASSFQASTNEKLFFGSGTQLSVL.

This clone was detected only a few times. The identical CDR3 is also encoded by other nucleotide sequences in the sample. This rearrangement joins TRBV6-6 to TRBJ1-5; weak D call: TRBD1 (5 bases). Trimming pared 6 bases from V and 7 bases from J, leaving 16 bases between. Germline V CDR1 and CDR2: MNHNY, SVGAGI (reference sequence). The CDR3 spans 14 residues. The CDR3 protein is CASRFGQGGQPQHF. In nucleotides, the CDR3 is TGTGCCAGCAGATTCGGCCAGGGCGGGCAGCCCCAGCATTTT.

The CDR3 loop reads CASSLIGAGNTIYF. Written as DNA, the CDR3 is TGTGCCAGCAGCTTGATAGGGGCTGGAAACACCATATATTTT. The gene calls are TRBV5-4 and TRBJ1-3; TRBD1 is a possible D gene (5 bases). The CDR3 runs to 14 residues. Germline CDR1 SGHNT, CDR2 YYREEE (reference sequence). V lost 1 base and J lost 2, with 7 bases in between.

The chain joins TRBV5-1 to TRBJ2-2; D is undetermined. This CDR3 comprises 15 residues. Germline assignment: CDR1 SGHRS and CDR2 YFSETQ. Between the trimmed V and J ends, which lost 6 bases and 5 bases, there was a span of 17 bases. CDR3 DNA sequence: TGCGCCAGCACCGGCGCGAGCCACCAGACCGGGGAGCTGTTTTTT. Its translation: CASTGASHQTGELFF.

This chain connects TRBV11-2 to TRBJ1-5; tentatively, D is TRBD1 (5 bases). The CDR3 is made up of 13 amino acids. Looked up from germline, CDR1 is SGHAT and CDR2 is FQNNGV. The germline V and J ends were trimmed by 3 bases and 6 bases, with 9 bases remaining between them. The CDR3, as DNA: TGTGCCAGCAGCTTCCAGGGTACTCAGCCCCAGCATTTT. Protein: CASSFQGTQPQHF.

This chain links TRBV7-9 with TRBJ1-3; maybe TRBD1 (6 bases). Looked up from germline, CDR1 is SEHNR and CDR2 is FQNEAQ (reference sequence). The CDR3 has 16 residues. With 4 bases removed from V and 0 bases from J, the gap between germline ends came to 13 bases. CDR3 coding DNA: TGTGCCAGCAGCTCGGCAGGGACATTCTCTGGAAACACCATATATTTT. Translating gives CASSSAGTFSGNTIYF. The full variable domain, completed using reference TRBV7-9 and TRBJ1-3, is DTGVSQNPRHKITKRGQNVTFRCDPISEHNRLYWYRQTLGQGPEFLTYFQNEAQLEKSRLLSDRFSAERPKGSFSTLEIQRTEQGDSAMYLCASSSAGTFSGNTIYFGEGSWLTVV.

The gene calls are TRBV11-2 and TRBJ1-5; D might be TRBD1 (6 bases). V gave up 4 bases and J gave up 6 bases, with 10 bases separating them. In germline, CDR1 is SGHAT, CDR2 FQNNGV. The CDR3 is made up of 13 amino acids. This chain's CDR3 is CASSSGVSQPQHF. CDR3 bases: TGTGCCAGCAGCTCAGGGGTGAGTCAGCCCCAGCATTTT.

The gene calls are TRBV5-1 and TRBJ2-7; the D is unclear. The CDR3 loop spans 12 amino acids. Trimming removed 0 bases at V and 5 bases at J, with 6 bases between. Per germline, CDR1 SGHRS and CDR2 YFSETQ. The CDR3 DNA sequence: TGCGCCAGCAGCTTGGGGGATAACGAGCAGTACTTC. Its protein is CASSLGDNEQYF.

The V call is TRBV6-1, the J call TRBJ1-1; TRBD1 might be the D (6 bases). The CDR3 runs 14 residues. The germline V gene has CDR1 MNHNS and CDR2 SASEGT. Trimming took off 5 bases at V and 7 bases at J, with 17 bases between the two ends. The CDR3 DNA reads TGTGCCAGCAGTTCAGTTGGGGGGGGCGATGAAGCTTTCTTT. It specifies CASSSVGGGDEAFF.

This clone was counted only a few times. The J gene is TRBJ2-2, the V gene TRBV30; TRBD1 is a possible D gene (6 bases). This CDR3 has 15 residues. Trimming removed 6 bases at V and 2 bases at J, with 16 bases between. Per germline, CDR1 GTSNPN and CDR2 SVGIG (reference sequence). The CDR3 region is CACKTGPLNTGELFF. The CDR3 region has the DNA TGTGCCTGTAAGACAGGACCCCTTAACACCGGGGAGCTGTTTTTT.

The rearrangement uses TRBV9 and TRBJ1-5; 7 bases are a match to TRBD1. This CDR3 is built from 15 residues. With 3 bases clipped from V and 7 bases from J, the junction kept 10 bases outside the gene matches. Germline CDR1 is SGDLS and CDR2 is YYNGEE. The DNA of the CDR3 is TGTGCCAGCAGCGGATCGACAGGGACGGGGCAGCCCCAGCATTTT. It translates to CASSGSTGTGQPQHF.

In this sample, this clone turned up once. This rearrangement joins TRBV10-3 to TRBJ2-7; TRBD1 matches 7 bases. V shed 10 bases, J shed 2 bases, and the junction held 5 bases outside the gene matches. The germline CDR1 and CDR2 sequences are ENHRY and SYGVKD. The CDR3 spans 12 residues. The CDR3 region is CATTTGAYEQYF. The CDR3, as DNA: TGTGCCACAACTACAGGGGCCTACGAGCAGTACTTC.

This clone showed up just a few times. This CDR3 reads CASSLEGLVGSMDTQYF. The CDR3 region has the DNA TGTGCCAGCAGCTTAGAGGGTTTGGTCGGGAGCATGGATACGCAGTATTTT. The chain employs TRBV11-3 and TRBJ2-3; TRBD2 might be the D (6 bases). This CDR3 spans 17 amino acids. Germline assignment: CDR1 SGHNT and CDR2 YENEEA. Trimming shortened V by 0 bases and J by 6 bases, and 19 bases separated the two germline ends.

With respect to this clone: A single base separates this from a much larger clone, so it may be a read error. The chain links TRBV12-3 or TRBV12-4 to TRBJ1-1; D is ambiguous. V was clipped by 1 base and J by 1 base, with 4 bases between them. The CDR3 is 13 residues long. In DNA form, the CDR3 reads TGTGCCAGCAGTTTAGGTGGGAACACTGAAGCTTTCTTT. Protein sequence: CASSLGGNTEAFF.

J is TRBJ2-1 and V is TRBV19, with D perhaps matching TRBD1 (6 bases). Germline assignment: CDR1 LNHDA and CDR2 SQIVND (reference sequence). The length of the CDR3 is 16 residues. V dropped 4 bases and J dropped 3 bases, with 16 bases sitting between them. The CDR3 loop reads CASSRTGSVGYNEQFF. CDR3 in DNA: TGTGCCAGTAGTAGAACAGGGTCGGTGGGCTACAATGAGCAGTTCTTC.

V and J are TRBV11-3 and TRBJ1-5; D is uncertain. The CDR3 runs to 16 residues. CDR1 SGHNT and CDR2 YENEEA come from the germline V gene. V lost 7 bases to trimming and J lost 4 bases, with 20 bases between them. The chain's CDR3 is CASNSQGSGRNQPQHF. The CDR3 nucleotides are TGTGCCAGCAACTCCCAAGGGTCGGGGAGAAATCAGCCCCAGCATTTT.

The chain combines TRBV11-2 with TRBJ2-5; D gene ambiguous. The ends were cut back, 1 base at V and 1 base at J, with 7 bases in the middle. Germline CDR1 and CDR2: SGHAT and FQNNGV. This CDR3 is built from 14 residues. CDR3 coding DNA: TGTGCCAGCAGCTTAGGAGCTACCCAAGAGACCCAGTACTTC. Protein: CASSLGATQETQYF.

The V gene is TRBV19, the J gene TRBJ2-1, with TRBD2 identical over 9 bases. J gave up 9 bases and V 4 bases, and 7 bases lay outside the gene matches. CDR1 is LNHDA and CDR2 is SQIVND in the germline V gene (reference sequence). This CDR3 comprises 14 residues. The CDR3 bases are TGTGCCAGTAGTAGCGGGAGGGTGATTAGTGAGCAGTTCTTC. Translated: CASSSGRVISEQFF.

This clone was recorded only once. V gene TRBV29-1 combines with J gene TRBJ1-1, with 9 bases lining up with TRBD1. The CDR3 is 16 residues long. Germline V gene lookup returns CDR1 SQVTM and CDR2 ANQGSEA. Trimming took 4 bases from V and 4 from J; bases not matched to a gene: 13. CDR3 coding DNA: TGCAGCGTTGGAACAGGGACAGGGCTAGGGGGCACTGAAGCTTTCTTT. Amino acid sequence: CSVGTGTGLGGTEAFF.

The CDR3 spells CASSLHHREETQYF. The CDR3 nucleotides are TGCGCCAGCAGCTTGCACCACAGGGAAGAGACCCAGTACTTC. The chain recombines TRBV5-1 with TRBJ2-5, with a possible D match to TRBD1 (6 bases). Germline V CDR1 and CDR2: SGHRS, YFSETQ. Trimming took off 1 base at V and 3 bases at J, with 10 bases between the two ends. The CDR3 covers 14 residues.

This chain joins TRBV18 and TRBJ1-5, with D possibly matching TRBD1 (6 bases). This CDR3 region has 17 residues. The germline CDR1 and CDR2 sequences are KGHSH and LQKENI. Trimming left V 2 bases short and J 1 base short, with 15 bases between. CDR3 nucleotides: TGTGCCAGCTCACCAAATGGGGGGCCGTCAAGCAATCAGCCCCAGCATTTT. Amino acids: CASSPNGGPSSNQPQHF.

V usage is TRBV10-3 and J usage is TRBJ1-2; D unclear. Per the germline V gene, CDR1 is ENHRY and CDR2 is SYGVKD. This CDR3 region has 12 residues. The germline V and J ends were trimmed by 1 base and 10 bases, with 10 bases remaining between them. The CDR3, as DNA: TGTGCCATCAGTGAGTATGAGAACGACTACACCTTC. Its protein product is CAISEYENDYTF.

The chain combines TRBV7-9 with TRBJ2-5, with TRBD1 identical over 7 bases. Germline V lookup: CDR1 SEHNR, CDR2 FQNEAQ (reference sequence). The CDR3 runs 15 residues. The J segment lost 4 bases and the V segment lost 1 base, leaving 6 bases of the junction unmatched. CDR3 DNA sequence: TGTGCCAGCAGCTTAGTACGGCCAGGGGGAGAGACCCAGTACTTC. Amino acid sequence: CASSLVRPGGETQYF.

In DNA form, the CDR3 reads TGTGCCAGCAGCTTGGGAGGGCTGGATGCAATGTTGCAGTTCTTC. Translating gives CASSLGGLDAMLQFF. The chain joins TRBV5-6 to TRBJ2-1; tentative D call: TRBD2 (5 bases). The germline V gene has CDR1 SGHDT and CDR2 YYEEEE. The germline V and J ends were trimmed by 0 bases and 12 bases, with 19 bases remaining between them. The CDR3 has 15 residues.

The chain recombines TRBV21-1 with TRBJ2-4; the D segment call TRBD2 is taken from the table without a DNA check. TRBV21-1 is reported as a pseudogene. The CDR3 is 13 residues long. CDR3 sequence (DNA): TGTGCCAGCAGCAATGGGCGGGATGGGATTCAGTACTTC. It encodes CASSNGRDGIQYF.

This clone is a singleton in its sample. The CDR3 spells CASSLGGVGSEKLFF. In DNA, the CDR3 is TGTGCCAGTAGTCTGGGTGGGGTGGGAAGTGAAAAACTGTTTTTT. V gene TRBV19 combines with J gene TRBJ1-4, with D hard to call. CDR1 and CDR2 (germline): LNHDA, SQIVND (reference sequence). With 5 bases removed from V and 7 bases from J, the gap between germline ends came to 17 bases. CDR3 size: 15 residues.